Reported below is one TCR beta chain. As yet, its antigen is unknown. The data were taken from a study of T cells expressing NK-cell markers. Study at large: It was from sorted CD3+CD56+NKG2C+, CD3+CD56+NKG2C- and CD3+CD56-NKG2C+ T cells that TCR beta repertoires came. Serological testing identified seven of the eight sequenced donors as HCMV-seropositive and one as seronegative. Findings and limits, study-wide: The same clonotypes also predominated in the CD3+CD56-NKG2C+ fraction of several donors.

This CDR3 region has 15 residues. The authors generated TCR beta cDNA through 5'RACE template switching with UMIs. For each CDR3 protein, TCRdb gives one entry from its re-call of the 5' RACE reads, without DNA. This sample carries about 180,000 distinct CDR3 sequences, with around 20% going to the ten biggest clones. The receptor was isolated from a man aged 18 to 70 in good health. This chain uses TRBV12-3 or TRBV12-4 with TRBJ1-1. Sequenced input: blood T cells: a sorted CD56 or NKG2C T cell subset, CD4+ or CD8+ T cells, or bulk PBMC T cells (not recorded which). The CDR3 here is CASSTTGLWNTEAFF.